The 23 T cell receptor beta chains presented below share a single source sample, sequenced in a study of blood T cell repertoires in COVID-19. Sequenced by immunoSEQ multiplex PCR; TCRdb stores in-frame clones only, minus some. Counted here are about 430,000 clones, nearly 90% occurring once; the ten biggest clones make up approximately 1.5%. The sequenced sample was PBMCs or T cells enriched from blood (not recorded which). These receptors originate from a woman aged 18-29 years who had been exposed to COVID-19.

This clone appeared a few times. The chain links TRBV11-3 to TRBJ2-7, with a weak D call TRBD1 (6 bases). Per germline, CDR1 SGHNT and CDR2 YENEEA. The ends were cut back, 2 bases at V and 6 bases at J, with 11 bases in the middle. This CDR3 spans 13 amino acids. The CDR3 region has the DNA TGTGCCAGCAGCTTACTGGGGGCGGGCGAGCAGTACTTC. Encoded protein: CASSLLGAGEQYF.

The chain uses TRBV2 and TRBJ2-1; 7 bases line up with TRBD1. The CDR3 is made up of 13 amino acids. The germline V gene encodes CDR1 SNHLY and CDR2 FYNNEI. Unmatched junction bases numbered 8, after V lost 5 bases and J lost 10 bases. The CDR3 DNA sequence: TGTGCCAGCAGTCGACAGGGTTTGTGGGAGCAGTTCTTC. This sequence encodes CASSRQGLWEQFF.

The chain couples TRBV19 to TRBJ1-4, with 8 positions matching TRBD1. This CDR3 region has 17 residues. V was clipped by 7 bases and J by 3 bases; unmatched bases: 13. CDR1 is LNHDA and CDR2 is SQIVND in the germline V gene (reference sequence). CDR3 coding DNA: TGTGCCAGTACCACCGGGACAGGAGTCATTTCTAATGAAAAACTGTTTTTT. It is translated as CASTTGTGVISNEKLFF.

CDR3 residues: CASSLWRDQDTQYF. The DNA of the CDR3 is TGCGCCAGCAGCTTGTGGCGGGACCAGGATACGCAGTATTTT. The J gene is TRBJ2-3, the V gene TRBV5-1; D may be TRBD2 (6 bases). The germline V gene has CDR1 SGHRS and CDR2 YFSETQ. The CDR3 runs 14 residues. V dropped 1 base and J dropped 6 bases, with 12 bases sitting between them.

In regard to this clone: The sample contains more than one DNA sequence encoding this CDR3. The chain uses TRBV7-2 and TRBJ2-3; 7 bases agree with TRBD1. After removal of 2 bases from V and 1 base from J, the junction contained 0 bases not matched to a gene. The CDR3 length is 14 residues. Germline V gives CDR1 SGHTA, CDR2 FQGNSA. CDR3 nucleotide sequence: TGTGCCAGCAGCTTAACAGGGGGCACAGATACGCAGTATTTT. It encodes CASSLTGGTDTQYF. Combining the CDR3 with reference TRBV7-2 and TRBJ2-3 gives the whole variable domain GAGVSQSPSNKVTEKGKDVELRCDPISGHTALYWYRQSLGQGLEFLIYFQGNSAPDKSGLPSDRFSAERTGGSVSTLTIQRTQQEDSAVYLCASSLTGGTDTQYFGPGTRLTVL.

V usage is TRBV4-3 and J usage is TRBJ2-1; the D gene is possibly TRBD2 (5 bases). Trimming shortened V by 1 base and J by 8 bases, and 15 bases separated the two germline ends. The CDR3 runs to 15 residues. Germline V gene data show CDR1 as LGHNA and CDR2 as YSLEER. In DNA form, the CDR3 reads TGCGCCAGCAGCCAAGGGGAGAGACTAACGTATGAGCAGTTCTTC. This encodes CASSQGERLTYEQFF.

V is TRBV5-6 and J is TRBJ1-4, with D perhaps matching TRBD1 (6 bases). Germline V gives CDR1 SGHDT, CDR2 YYEEEE. This CDR3 has 16 residues. V shed 4 bases and J shed 3 bases, with 16 bases lying between them. CDR3 loop: CASSRTEEEPNEKLFF. The CDR3, as DNA: TGTGCCAGCAGCCGGACAGAGGAGGAGCCTAATGAAAAACTGTTTTTT.

This chain links TRBV18 with TRBJ2-3; D is perhaps TRBD2 (5 bases). The CDR3 spans 15 residues. V lost 3 bases and J 0 bases, leaving 10 bases between the germline ends. The germline V gene encodes CDR1 KGHSH and CDR2 LQKENI. DNA for the CDR3: TGTGCCAGCTCACCCAGCGGAAAAAGCACAGATACGCAGTATTTT. Encoded protein: CASSPSGKSTDTQYF.

The chain uses TRBV28 and TRBJ2-7; D remains ambiguous. V was pared by 2 bases and J by 1 base, with 6 bases between. Germline values: CDR1 MDHEN, CDR2 SYDVKM. This CDR3 spans 13 amino acids. This CDR3 is CASSLQASYEQYF. The CDR3 bases are TGTGCCAGCAGTTTACAGGCATCCTACGAGCAGTACTTC.

A word on this clone: Other DNA sequences in the same sample also yield this CDR3. The chain has TRBV7-9 and TRBJ1-4; no reliable D call. V dropped 1 base and J dropped 3 bases, with 3 bases sitting between them. This CDR3 is built from 13 residues. Germline V lookup: CDR1 SEHNR, CDR2 FQNEAQ (reference sequence). The CDR3 reads CASSLDSNEKLFF. CDR3 DNA: TGTGCCAGCAGCTTAGACTCTAATGAAAAACTGTTTTTT.

This clone was seen only a few times. V gene TRBV7-9 combines with J gene TRBJ1-1; D unclear. The V gene lost 1 base and the J gene lost 0 bases, with 3 bases spanning the gap. Germline-derived CDR1 and CDR2 are SEHNR and FQNEAQ (reference sequence). This CDR3 region has 13 residues. CDR3 sequence: CASSLGMNTEAFF. The DNA of the CDR3 is TGTGCCAGCAGCTTAGGTATGAACACTGAAGCTTTCTTT.

The chain couples TRBV4-3 to TRBJ2-7, with 10 bases matching TRBD2. Germline values: CDR1 LGHNA, CDR2 YSLEER. V shed 2 bases and J 4 bases; nucleotides not matched to a gene: 5. This CDR3 has 15 residues. This CDR3 is CASSQTTSGAYEQYF. CDR3 sequence (DNA): TGCGCCAGCAGCCAAACTACTAGCGGGGCATACGAGCAGTACTTC.

This clone has a handful of counts. The chain joins TRBV6-2 or TRBV6-3 to TRBJ2-5; the match to TRBD1 covers 7 bases. J was trimmed by 2 bases and V by 5 bases; bases with no gene match: 8. This CDR3 is 15 amino acids long. The germline CDR1 and CDR2 sequences are MNHEY and SVGEGT. CDR3 DNA: TGTGCCAGCAGTCAAGAGACAGGGATGCAAGAGACCCAGTACTTC. Protein sequence: CASSQETGMQETQYF.

The chain is built from TRBV19 and TRBJ1-4; 8 bases are shared with TRBD1. V lost 5 bases and J lost 7; bases outside the gene matches: 12. Germline CDR1 reads LNHDA; CDR2 reads SQIVND (reference sequence). The CDR3 contains 16 residues. In DNA, the CDR3 is TGTGCCAGTAGTCCGGACGGACAGGGTCTACCTGAAAAACTGTTTTTT. Protein product: CASSPDGQGLPEKLFF.

The chain links TRBV5-1 to TRBJ1-1; 8 nucleotides align to TRBD1. Germline CDR1 SGHRS, CDR2 YFSETQ. Losses at the gene ends were 0 bases for V and 3 bases for J; bases not matched to a gene: 7. CDR3 size: 16 residues. The CDR3 nucleotides are TGCGCCAGCAGCTTGGTGGCAGGGGGCGGCGACACTGAAGCTTTCTTT. This translates into CASSLVAGGGDTEAFF.

A remark on this clone: This CDR3 is also generated by other DNA sequences in the sample. This sequence joins TRBV6-4 and TRBJ1-5, with 7 bases lining up with TRBD1. V shed 6 bases, J shed 1 base, and the junction held 6 bases outside the gene matches. This CDR3 contains 15 residues. In germline, CDR1 is MRHNA, CDR2 SNTAGT. CDR3 amino acids: CASSAQGGSNQPQHF. DNA of the CDR3: TGTGCCAGCAGCGCCCAGGGGGGAAGCAATCAGCCCCAGCATTTT.

The chain carries TRBV5-4 and TRBJ2-5; TRBD2 might be the D (5 bases). CDR1 and CDR2 from the germline V gene are SGHNT and YYREEE (reference sequence). The CDR3 runs to 14 residues. V was trimmed by 2 bases and J by 2 bases, leaving 10 bases between them. The CDR3 is CASSFSRGQETQYF. The CDR3 DNA reads TGTGCCAGCAGCTTCTCTAGAGGGCAAGAGACCCAGTACTTC.

The sample holds one count of this clone. The chain combines TRBV5-4 with TRBJ2-3, with 11 bases lining up with TRBD2. The CDR3 has 15 residues. The germline CDR1 and CDR2 sequences are SGHNT and YYREEE (reference sequence). V dropped 2 bases and J dropped 4; count of bases not matched to a gene: 3. CDR3 sequence (DNA): TGTGCCAGCAGCTTTAGCGGGAGGGCCGCAGATACGCAGTATTTT. This encodes CASSFSGRAADTQYF.

The chain joins TRBV18 to TRBJ1-2; tentatively, D is TRBD1 (6 bases). This CDR3 region has 15 residues. In germline, CDR1 is KGHSH, CDR2 LQKENI. Trimming shortened V by 3 bases and J by 1 base, and 12 bases separated the two germline ends. In nucleotides, the CDR3 is TGTGCCAGCTCACCCCCGGGCAGGGGTAACTATGGCTACACCTTC. Protein sequence: CASSPPGRGNYGYTF.

The chain combines TRBV15 with TRBJ1-6; tentative D call: TRBD1 (5 bases). V shed 0 bases and J shed 7 bases, with 16 bases lying between them. The CDR3 has 17 residues. Germline V gene data show CDR1 as LNHNV and CDR2 as YYDKDF (reference sequence). CDR3 region: CATSRDPLGGSNSPLHF. The CDR3 DNA follows: TGTGCCACCAGCAGAGATCCTTTGGGGGGTAGCAATTCACCCCTCCACTTT.

The chain carries TRBV6-1 and TRBJ2-7, with TRBD1 matching over 10 bases. Germline V gene data show CDR1 as MNHNS and CDR2 as SASEGT. The J segment lost 7 bases and the V segment lost 0 bases, leaving 9 bases of the junction unmatched. The length of the CDR3 is 16 residues. CDR3: CASSEAPRQGAGEQYF. As DNA, the CDR3 is TGTGCCAGCAGTGAAGCGCCAAGACAGGGGGCCGGGGAGCAGTACTTC.

The chain has TRBV7-2 and TRBJ2-5, with a weak D call TRBD1 (5 bases). The V gene's germline CDR1 is SGHTA and CDR2 FQGNSA. Trimming left V 4 bases short and J 5 bases short, with 23 bases between. This CDR3 has 17 residues. The CDR3 region has the DNA TGTGCCAGCAGCTCCCCCCGGTCCGGGCAGGGTTGGGAGACCCAGTACTTC. Translating gives CASSSPRSGQGWETQYF.

CDR3 sequence (DNA): TGTGCCAGCAGCTTAGGGACAGGGGTTATGAACACTGAAGCTTTCTTT. This encodes CASSLGTGVMNTEAFF. The V and J genes are TRBV13 and TRBJ1-1, with 8 bases aligning to TRBD1. The germline CDR1 and CDR2 sequences are PRHDT and FYEKMQ (reference sequence). Trimming removed 0 bases from V and 0 bases from J; junction bases left unmatched: 3. The CDR3 sequence is 16 residues long.